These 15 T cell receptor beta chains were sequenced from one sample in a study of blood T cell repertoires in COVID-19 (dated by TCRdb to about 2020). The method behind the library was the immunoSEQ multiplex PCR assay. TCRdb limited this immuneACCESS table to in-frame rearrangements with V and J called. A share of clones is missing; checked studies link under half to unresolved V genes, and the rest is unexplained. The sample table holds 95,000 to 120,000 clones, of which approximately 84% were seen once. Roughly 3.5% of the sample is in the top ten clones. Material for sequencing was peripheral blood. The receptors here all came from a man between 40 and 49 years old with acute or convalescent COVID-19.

The CDR3 bases are TGTGCCAGTAGACAGCGGGGTGGCACAGATACGCAGTATTTT. It translates to CASRQRGGTDTQYF. This rearrangement joins TRBV19 to TRBJ2-3; 7 nucleotides match TRBD2. After removal of 6 bases from V and 1 base from J, the junction contained 4 bases not matched to a gene. The CDR3 is 14 residues long. Germline-derived CDR1 and CDR2 are LNHDA and SQIVND (reference sequence).

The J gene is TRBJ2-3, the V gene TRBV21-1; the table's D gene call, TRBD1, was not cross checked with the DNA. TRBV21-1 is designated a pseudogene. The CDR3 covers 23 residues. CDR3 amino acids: CASSKVRNRVNSGPVIITDTQYF. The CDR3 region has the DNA TGTGCCAGCAGCAAAGTAAGGAACAGGGTAAACTCGGGCCCGGTCATAATCACAGATACGCAGTATTTT.

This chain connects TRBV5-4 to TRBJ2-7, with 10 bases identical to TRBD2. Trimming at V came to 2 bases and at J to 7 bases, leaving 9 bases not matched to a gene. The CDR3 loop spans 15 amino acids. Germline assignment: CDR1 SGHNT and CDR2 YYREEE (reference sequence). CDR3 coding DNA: TGTGCCAGCAGCTTACGCAGCGGGGGGGCGAGTGAGCAGTACTTC. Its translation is CASSLRSGGASEQYF.

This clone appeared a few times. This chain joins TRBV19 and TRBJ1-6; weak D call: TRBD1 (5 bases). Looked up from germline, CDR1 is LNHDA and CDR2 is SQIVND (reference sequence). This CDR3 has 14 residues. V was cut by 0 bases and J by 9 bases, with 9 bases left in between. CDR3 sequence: CASSIEGRGSPLHF. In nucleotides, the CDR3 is TGTGCCAGTAGTATAGAGGGGCGCGGTTCACCCCTCCACTTT.

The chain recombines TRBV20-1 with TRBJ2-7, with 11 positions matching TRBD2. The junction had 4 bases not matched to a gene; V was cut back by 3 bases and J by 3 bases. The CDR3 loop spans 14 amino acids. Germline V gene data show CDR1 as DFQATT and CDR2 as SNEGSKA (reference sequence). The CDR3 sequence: CSASLAGGIYEQYF. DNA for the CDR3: TGCAGTGCTAGTCTAGCGGGGGGCATCTACGAGCAGTACTTC.

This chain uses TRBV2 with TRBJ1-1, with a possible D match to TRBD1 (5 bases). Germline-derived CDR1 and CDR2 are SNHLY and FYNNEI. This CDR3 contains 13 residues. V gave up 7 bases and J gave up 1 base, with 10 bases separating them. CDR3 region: CASNPDTNTEAFF. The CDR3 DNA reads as TGTGCCAGCAATCCGGACACGAACACTGAAGCTTTCTTT.

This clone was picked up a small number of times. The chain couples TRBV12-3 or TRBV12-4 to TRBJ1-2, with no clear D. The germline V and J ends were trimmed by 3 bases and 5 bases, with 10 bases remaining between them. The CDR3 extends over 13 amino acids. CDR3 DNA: TGTGCCAGCAGTTTGAACGGTCATTATGGCTACACCTTC. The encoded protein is CASSLNGHYGYTF.

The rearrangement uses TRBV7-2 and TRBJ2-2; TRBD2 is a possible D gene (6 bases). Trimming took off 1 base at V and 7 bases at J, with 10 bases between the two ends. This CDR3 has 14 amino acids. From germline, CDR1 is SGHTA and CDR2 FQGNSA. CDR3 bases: TGTGCCAGCAGCTTAGATCTCGGGGGCGGGGAGCTGTTTTTT. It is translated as CASSLDLGGGELFF.

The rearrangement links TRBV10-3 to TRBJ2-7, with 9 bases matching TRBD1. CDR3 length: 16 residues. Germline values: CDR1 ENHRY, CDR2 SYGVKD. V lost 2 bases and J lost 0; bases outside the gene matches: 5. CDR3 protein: CAISERGQGSSYEQYF. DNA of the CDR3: TGTGCCATCAGTGAGCGGGGACAGGGAAGCTCCTACGAGCAGTACTTC.

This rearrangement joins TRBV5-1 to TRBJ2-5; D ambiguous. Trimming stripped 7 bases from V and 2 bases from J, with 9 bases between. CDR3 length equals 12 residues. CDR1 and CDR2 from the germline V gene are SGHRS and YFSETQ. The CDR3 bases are TGCGCCAGCGGTCTCGGGCAAGAGACCCAGTACTTC. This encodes CASGLGQETQYF.

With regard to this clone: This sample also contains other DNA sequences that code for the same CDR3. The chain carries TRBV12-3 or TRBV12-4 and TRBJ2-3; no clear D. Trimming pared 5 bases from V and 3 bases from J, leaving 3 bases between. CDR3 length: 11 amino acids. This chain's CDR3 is CASSQTDTQYF. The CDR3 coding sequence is TGTGCCAGCAGTCAGACAGATACGCAGTATTTT.

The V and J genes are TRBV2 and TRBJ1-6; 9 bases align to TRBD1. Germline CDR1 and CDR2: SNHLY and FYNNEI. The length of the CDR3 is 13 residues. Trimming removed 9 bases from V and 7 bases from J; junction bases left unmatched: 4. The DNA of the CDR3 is TGTGCCAGGGGACAGGGTGTGAATTCACCCCTCCACTTT. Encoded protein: CARGQGVNSPLHF.

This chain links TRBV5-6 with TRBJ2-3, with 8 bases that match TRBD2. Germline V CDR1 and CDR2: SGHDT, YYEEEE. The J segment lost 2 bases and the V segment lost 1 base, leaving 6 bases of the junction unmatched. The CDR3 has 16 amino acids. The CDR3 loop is CASSLSAGGSTDTQYF. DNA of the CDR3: TGTGCCAGCAGCTTGTCTGCGGGGGGCTCCACAGATACGCAGTATTTT.

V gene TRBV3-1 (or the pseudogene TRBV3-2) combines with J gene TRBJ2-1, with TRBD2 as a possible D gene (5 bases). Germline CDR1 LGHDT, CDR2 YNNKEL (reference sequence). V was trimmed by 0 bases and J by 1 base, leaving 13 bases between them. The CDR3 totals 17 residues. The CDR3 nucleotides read TGTGCCAGCAGCCAAGATAGGTCTAGCCTGTCCTACAATGAGCAGTTCTTC. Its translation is CASSQDRSSLSYNEQFF.

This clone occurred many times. CDR3 coding DNA: TGTGCCAGTAGTAACGGCGCGCTAGGAGGCTACACCTTC. The encoded protein is CASSNGALGGYTF. The V and J genes are TRBV19 and TRBJ1-2; no firm D call. From germline, CDR1 is LNHDA and CDR2 SQIVND (reference sequence). The V end lost 4 bases, the J end lost 8 bases, and 14 bases lay between the germline ends. The CDR3 is 13 residues long.